The 12 T cell receptor beta chains below come from one sample, sequenced in a study of blood T cell repertoires in COVID-19. Measured with immunoSEQ multiplex PCR; TCRdb has only the in-frame clones, and not every one. Of 100,000 to 150,000 clones in the sample, roughly 90% were seen once. Sequenced input: peripheral blood. The origin of the receptors is a woman aged 60 to 75 with COVID-19, enrolled during active disease.

The V call is TRBV11-2, the J call TRBJ1-2, with 7 bases that match TRBD1. CDR3 size: 13 residues. With 2 bases clipped from V and 6 bases from J, the junction kept 3 bases outside the gene matches. Germline CDR1 SGHAT, CDR2 FQNNGV. The CDR3 sequence: CASSLSQGNGYTF. The CDR3 coding sequence is TGTGCCAGCAGCTTATCACAGGGGAATGGCTACACCTTC.

This chain connects TRBV5-1 to TRBJ1-2, with 10 bases identical to TRBD1. Losses at the gene ends were 0 bases for V and 2 bases for J; bases not matched to a gene: 4. Germline V gene lookup returns CDR1 SGHRS and CDR2 YFSETQ. The CDR3 consists of 16 residues. CDR3 DNA sequence: TGCGCCAGCAGCTTGGGACAGGGGGCGGTAAACTATGGCTACACCTTC. It codes for CASSLGQGAVNYGYTF.

In nucleotides, the CDR3 is TGTGCCAGCAGTTACGACAGGGCCACAGATACGCAGTATTTT. It translates to CASSYDRATDTQYF. V usage is TRBV6-5 and J usage is TRBJ2-3, with 7 bases identical to TRBD1. After removal of 2 bases from V and 2 bases from J, the junction contained 1 base not matched to a gene. Germline lookup yields CDR1 MNHEY and CDR2 SVGAGI. The CDR3 extends over 14 amino acids.

The sample holds one count of this clone. The chain combines TRBV10-3 with TRBJ2-3; D not resolved. CDR1 is ENHRY, CDR2 SYGVKD, per germline. The CDR3 loop spans 12 amino acids. The germline V and J ends were trimmed by 5 bases and 6 bases, with 9 bases remaining between them. The CDR3 sequence is CAISTLGDTQYF. Here the CDR3 DNA reads TGTGCCATCAGTACCCTCGGGGATACGCAGTATTTT.

The rearrangement uses TRBV7-9 and TRBJ1-2, with D maybe TRBD1 (6 bases). Germline-derived CDR1 and CDR2 are SEHNR and FQNEAQ (reference sequence). Trimming removed 1 base at V and 5 bases at J, with 11 bases between. This CDR3 contains 14 residues. CDR3 sequence (DNA): TGTGCCAGCAGCTTAGGGACAGTAGAATATGGCTACACCTTC. Encoded protein: CASSLGTVEYGYTF. The full variable domain, rest sourced from reference TRBV7-9 and TRBJ1-2, is DTGVSQNPRHKITKRGQNVTFRCDPISEHNRLYWYRQTLGQGPEFLTYFQNEAQLEKSRLLSDRFSAERPKGSFSTLEIQRTEQGDSAMYLCASSLGTVEYGYTFGSGTRLTVV.

This clone was detected only once. The junction and the germline gene differ at one end; a read error may be behind it. The rearrangement joins TRBV3-1 (or the pseudogene TRBV3-2) to TRBJ1-2; D is unresolved. The CDR3 consists of 11 residues. Germline values: CDR1 LGHDT, CDR2 YNNKEL (reference sequence). CDR3 residues: CASSQYYGYTF. DNA of the CDR3: TGTGCCAGCAGCCAATACTACGGCTACACCTTC.

This sequence joins TRBV18 and TRBJ1-5; TRBD1 is a possible D gene (6 bases). This CDR3 contains 14 residues. Germline-derived CDR1 and CDR2 are KGHSH and LQKENI. Deletions cut 2 bases from V and 8 bases from J, with 13 bases between. The CDR3 coding sequence is TGTGCCAGCTCACCAACCACAGGGAGAGAGCCCCAGCATTTT. Its translation is CASSPTTGREPQHF.

Only a few counts were recorded for this clone. This sequence joins TRBV4-2 and TRBJ1-2; 12 bases are a match to TRBD1. The length of the CDR3 is 15 residues. The germline V gene has CDR1 LGHNA and CDR2 YNFKEQ. The trim removed 2 bases at V and 7 bases at J, leaving 5 bases unmatched. The CDR3 loop reads CASSQKGQGASGYTF. The CDR3 DNA is TGTGCCAGCAGCCAAAAGGGACAGGGGGCGAGTGGCTACACCTTC.

This clone was detected only a few times. V and J are TRBV19 and TRBJ1-3; the match to TRBD1 covers 11 bases. This CDR3 region has 16 residues. With V trimmed by 5 bases and J by 4 bases, 7 bases remained unmatched. Germline-derived CDR1 and CDR2 are LNHDA and SQIVND (reference sequence). The CDR3 protein is CASSSSDRGRGNTIYF. The CDR3 DNA sequence: TGTGCCAGTAGTTCCTCGGACAGGGGGCGCGGAAACACCATATATTTT. Full variable domain (missing parts from reference TRBV19 and TRBJ1-3): DGGITQSPKYLFRKEGQNVTLSCEQNLNHDAMYWYRQDPGQGLRLIYYSQIVNDFQKGDIAEGYSVSREKKESFPLTVTSAQKNPTAFYLCASSSSDRGRGNTIYFGEGSWLTVV.

The V call is TRBV12-3 or TRBV12-4, the J call TRBJ2-1; a possible D gene is TRBD2 (6 bases). The CDR3 is made up of 11 amino acids. V lost 5 bases to trimming and J lost 12 bases, with 11 bases between them. The CDR3 protein is CASSVTGLQFF. The CDR3 DNA sequence: TGTGCCAGCAGTGTGACGGGACTGCAGTTCTTC.

The chain couples TRBV7-9 to TRBJ1-6; no firm D call. The CDR3 totals 13 residues. Deletions cut 3 bases from V and 11 bases from J, with 11 bases between. The germline gives CDR1 SEHNR, CDR2 FQNEAQ (reference sequence). The CDR3 is CASSLGESTPLHF. CDR3 bases: TGTGCCAGCAGCTTGGGAGAAAGTACACCCCTCCACTTT.

The chain has TRBV10-3 and TRBJ2-7, with 11 bases matching TRBD1. Trimming took 4 bases from V and 6 from J; bases not matched to a gene: 8. Germline values: CDR1 ENHRY, CDR2 SYGVKD. CDR3 length: 15 residues. CDR3 in amino acids: CAISGGRTGGGEQYF. In DNA, the CDR3 is TGTGCCATCAGTGGCGGCCGGACAGGGGGCGGCGAGCAGTACTTC.